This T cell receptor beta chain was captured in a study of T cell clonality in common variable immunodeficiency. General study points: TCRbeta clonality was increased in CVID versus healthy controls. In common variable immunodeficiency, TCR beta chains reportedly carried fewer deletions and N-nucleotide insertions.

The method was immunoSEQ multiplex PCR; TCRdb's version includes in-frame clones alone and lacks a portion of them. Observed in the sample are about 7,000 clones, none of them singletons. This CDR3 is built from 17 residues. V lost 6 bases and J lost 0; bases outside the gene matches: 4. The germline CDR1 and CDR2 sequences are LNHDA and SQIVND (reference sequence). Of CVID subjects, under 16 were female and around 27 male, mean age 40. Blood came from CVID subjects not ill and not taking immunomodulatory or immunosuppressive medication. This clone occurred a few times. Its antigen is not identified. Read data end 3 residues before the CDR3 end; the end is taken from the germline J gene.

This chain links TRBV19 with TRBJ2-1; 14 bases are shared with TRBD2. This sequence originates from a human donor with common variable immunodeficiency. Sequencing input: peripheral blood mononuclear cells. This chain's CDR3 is CASSHGTSGSSYNEQFF. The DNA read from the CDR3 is TGTGCCAGTAGCCACGGGACTAGCGGGAGCTCCTACAATGAG.